This T cell receptor (beta chain) was obtained from a study of technical replicates of blood from a handful of donors. TCRdb's table, derived via immunoSEQ multiplex PCR, lists solely in-frame clones and lacks some. Here the sample spans about 44,000 clones, around 96% being singletons. The CDR3 runs to 11 residues. CDR1 and CDR2 (germline): DFQATT, SNEGSKA (reference sequence). Trimming left V 1 base short and J 6 bases short, with 7 bases between. The sample taken for sequencing was T cells isolated from PBMCs. The TCR originated in a human donor in good health. The chain joins TRBV20-1 to TRBJ2-7; the D gene is possibly TRBD1 (6 bases). The CDR3 sequence is CSARVRGEQYF. CDR3 coding DNA: TGCAGTGCTAGAGTCAGGGGCGAGCAGTACTTC.